The sequence of this T cell receptor (beta chain) was determined in a study of cytomegalovirus exposure and HLA in healthy donors. Data came from immunoSEQ multiplex PCR; TCRdb stores just in-frame clones and leaves some out. This table has under 200,000 clones, roughly 89% appearing once. Whole-study results and caveats: Rare sequences made up most TCRs, while some public TCRs were found in many donors.

Trimming shortened V by 2 bases and J by 11 bases, and 18 bases separated the two germline ends. Germline V CDR1 and CDR2: MNHEY, SVGAGI. CDR3 length: 15 amino acids. As concerns this clone: Its antigen is not identified.

This chain uses TRBV6-5 with TRBJ1-4; D remains ambiguous. The clonotype was recovered from a woman aged 18-29 years in good health and CMV-seropositive. Sequencing input: PBMCs. The CDR3 is CASSYIGPSGSKLFF. For the CDR3, the DNA is TGTGCCAGCAGTTACATCGGGCCGAGCGGGTCGAAACTGTTTTTT.